These 31 T cell receptor beta chains originate from one sample sequenced in a study of Ad26.COV2.S vaccination and SARS-CoV-2 variants. Using immunoSEQ multiplex PCR, the repertoire was profiled, and TCRdb retains in-frame clones only, with some absent. The sample includes about 350,000 clones, around 90% of them seen just once. Treatment described: approximately 18 received Ad26.COV2.S at low or high dose, single or two shots; 5 received placebo; per-sample allocation not given. Day 63 following the first vaccine or placebo injection was when the samples were taken. The sequencing here drew on peripheral blood, taken in a trial of Ad26.COV2.S vaccine versus placebo. The receptors derive from a person aged 18-60 years who received the Ad26.COV2.S COVID-19 vaccine or a placebo.

The J gene is TRBJ2-3, the V gene TRBV30, with 8 bases matching TRBD2. The CDR3 totals 15 residues. V was pared by 0 bases and J by 0 bases, with 2 bases of the junction left unmatched. Germline V CDR1 and CDR2: GTSNPN, SVGIG (reference sequence). The CDR3 DNA reads TGTGCCTGGAGTGTCGGGGGGGCGAGCACAGATACGCAGTATTTT. Encoded protein: CAWSVGGASTDTQYF. The whole variable domain, filled in from reference TRBV30 and TRBJ2-3, reads SQTIHQWPATLVQPVGSPLSLECTVEGTSNPNLYWYRQAAGRGLQLLFYSVGIGQISSEVPQNLSASRPQDRQFILSSKKLLLSDSGFYLCAWSVGGASTDTQYFGPGTRLTVL.

This clone has only a few counts. V is TRBV5-1 and J is TRBJ1-6; a possible D gene is TRBD1 (5 bases). CDR1 and CDR2 from the germline V gene are SGHRS and YFSETQ. There are 14 residues in the CDR3. With 6 bases removed from V and 6 bases from J, the gap between germline ends came to 13 bases. CDR3 amino acids: CASKDSRANSPLHF. The CDR3 bases are TGCGCCAGCAAGGATTCCAGGGCTAATTCACCCCTCCACTTT.

This chain joins TRBV5-1 and TRBJ1-1; D is unclear. Germline CDR1 and CDR2: SGHRS and YFSETQ. V shed 0 bases and J shed 0 bases, with 12 bases lying between them. The CDR3 runs 16 residues. CDR3 DNA: TGCGCCAGCAGCTTGGATTTAGGTGGAGTGAACACTGAAGCTTTCTTT. This gives the protein CASSLDLGGVNTEAFF.

This clone was counted only a few times. The chain couples TRBV4-3 to TRBJ1-1; a weak D match, TRBD1 (5 bases). V gave up 5 bases and J gave up 6 bases, with 10 bases separating them. The germline gives CDR1 LGHNA, CDR2 YSLEER. The CDR3 extends over 12 amino acids. CDR3: CASSYGGAEAFF. The CDR3 DNA sequence: TGCGCCAGCAGCTACGGGGGGGCTGAAGCTTTCTTT.

In its sample, this clone was seen once. This chain connects TRBV11-3 to TRBJ2-1, with a weak D call TRBD2 (5 bases). Germline V gives CDR1 SGHNT, CDR2 YENEEA. The CDR3 totals 13 residues. V dropped 5 bases and J dropped 10 bases, with 15 bases sitting between them. The CDR3 DNA reads as TGTGCCAGCAGCCACGGCCCGGGGTCAGAGCAGTTCTTC. Translated, it gives CASSHGPGSEQFF.

This clone was recorded a few times. The rearrangement joins TRBV9 to TRBJ1-2; the match to TRBD1 covers 7 bases. This CDR3 contains 17 residues. The V and J ends lost 0 bases and 0 bases, in that order; junction bases with no gene match: 8. Germline loops: CDR1 SGDLS, CDR2 YYNGEE. The CDR3 sequence is CASSVAVRGSANYGYTF. For the CDR3, the DNA is TGTGCCAGCAGCGTAGCGGTCAGGGGGTCGGCTAACTATGGCTACACCTTC.

The rearrangement uses TRBV20-1 and TRBJ2-7; 9 bases map to TRBD1. Looked up from germline, CDR1 is DFQATT and CDR2 is SNEGSKA (reference sequence). After removal of 3 bases from V and 7 bases from J, the junction contained 10 bases not matched to a gene. The CDR3 loop spans 14 amino acids. This CDR3 is CSASPRDRVVEQYF. Here the CDR3 DNA reads TGCAGTGCTAGTCCCCGGGACAGGGTGGTTGAGCAGTACTTC.

This chain uses TRBV10-3 with TRBJ1-1; a possible D gene is TRBD1 (5 bases). Per the germline V gene, CDR1 is ENHRY and CDR2 is SYGVKD. Trimming took off 8 bases at V and 5 bases at J, with 21 bases between the two ends. The length of the CDR3 is 15 residues. The CDR3 here is CAIVGWSGRGTEAFF. DNA for the CDR3: TGTGCCATCGTCGGTTGGTCAGGGAGGGGTACTGAAGCTTTCTTT.

On this clone: Other DNA sequences in the same sample also yield this CDR3. The CDR3 spells CASSVGRRNTEAFF. The CDR3 coding sequence is TGTGCCAGCAGCGTAGGAAGGAGGAACACTGAAGCTTTCTTT. This chain links TRBV9 with TRBJ1-1, with D uncertain. The CDR3 totals 14 residues. V shed 0 bases and J shed 1 base, with 7 bases lying between them. Per germline, CDR1 SGDLS and CDR2 YYNGEE.

The chain uses TRBV30 and TRBJ2-3, with a possible D match to TRBD2 (6 bases). From germline, CDR1 is GTSNPN and CDR2 SVGIG (reference sequence). The CDR3 runs to 14 residues. V was clipped by 2 bases and J by 1 base, with 10 bases between them. CDR3 amino acids: CAWSLGGGTDTQYF. CDR3 nucleotides: TGTGCCTGGAGTCTAGGCGGGGGCACAGATACGCAGTATTTT.

The V and J genes are TRBV5-1 and TRBJ2-1; D is tentatively TRBD1 or TRBD2 (6 bases each). Trimming removed 4 bases at V and 1 base at J, with 18 bases between. The CDR3 loop spans 17 amino acids. Germline lookup yields CDR1 SGHRS and CDR2 YFSETQ. CDR3 region: CASSAYRGLRSYNEQFF. The DNA of the CDR3 is TGCGCCAGCAGCGCCTATCGGGGGCTGAGGTCCTACAATGAGCAGTTCTTC.

The gene calls are TRBV19 and TRBJ1-6; 9 positions agree with TRBD1. Germline V CDR1 and CDR2: LNHDA, SQIVND (reference sequence). V lost 7 bases, J lost 5 bases, and 6 bases stayed unmatched. This CDR3 is built from 15 residues. CDR3 region: CASTWTGANNSPLHF. CDR3 in DNA: TGTGCCAGTACCTGGACAGGGGCTAATAATTCACCCCTCCACTTT.

The chain couples TRBV6-2 or TRBV6-3 to TRBJ1-5; maybe TRBD1 (5 bases). CDR3 length: 17 residues. Deletions cut 2 bases from V and 0 bases from J, with 14 bases between. In germline, CDR1 is MNHEY, CDR2 SVGEGT. This chain's CDR3 is CASSYTTTVFSNQPQHF. CDR3 bases: TGTGCCAGCAGTTACACAACGACAGTATTTAGCAATCAGCCCCAGCATTTT.

The chain joins TRBV13 to TRBJ2-7, with 7 bases aligning to TRBD1. The V gene end was trimmed by 5 bases and the J gene end by 2 bases; junction bases not matched to a gene: 6. From germline, CDR1 is PRHDT and CDR2 FYEKMQ (reference sequence). This CDR3 region has 14 residues. CDR3: CASSHDRVAYEQYF. CDR3 DNA sequence: TGTGCCAGCAGCCACGACAGGGTGGCCTACGAGCAGTACTTC.

V is TRBV30 and J is TRBJ2-7, with a possible D match to TRBD2 (5 bases). The CDR3 contains 12 residues. From germline, CDR1 is GTSNPN and CDR2 SVGIG (reference sequence). The V end was cut by 5 bases, the J end by 2 bases, with 10 bases between. CDR3 in DNA: TGTGCCTGGCGGGGTGTCACCTACGAGCAGTACTTC. Translated, it gives CAWRGVTYEQYF.

A word on this clone: Distinct nucleotide sequences in the sample also encode this CDR3. The gene calls are TRBV9 and TRBJ1-4; 8 bases fit TRBD1. Germline values: CDR1 SGDLS, CDR2 YYNGEE. The CDR3 is 15 residues long. V shed 3 bases, J shed 3 bases, and the junction held 4 bases outside the gene matches. The CDR3 protein is CASSARTGPNEKLFF. DNA for the CDR3: TGTGCCAGCAGCGCCCGGACAGGGCCTAATGAAAAACTGTTTTTT.

The chain recombines TRBV7-9 with TRBJ1-1; D remains ambiguous. CDR1 is SEHNR and CDR2 is FQNEAQ in the germline V gene (reference sequence). The CDR3 loop spans 14 amino acids. Trimming shortened V by 5 bases and J by 4 bases, and 14 bases separated the two germline ends. Here the CDR3 DNA reads TGTGCCAGCAGCCGGTCATCGACCGTCACTGAAGCTTTCTTT. Its protein product is CASSRSSTVTEAFF.

This chain links TRBV11-3 with TRBJ2-3, with 8 positions matching TRBD1. The germline CDR1 and CDR2 sequences are SGHNT and YENEEA. The CDR3 runs 16 residues. Unmatched junction bases numbered 7, after V lost 1 base and J lost 4 bases. The CDR3 bases are TGTGCCAGCAGCTTAGGCTTTGGACAGGGTCCAGATACGCAGTATTTT. Translation gives CASSLGFGQGPDTQYF.

This rearrangement joins TRBV5-1 to TRBJ1-2; tentative D call: TRBD1 (6 bases). Germline lookup yields CDR1 SGHRS and CDR2 YFSETQ. Trimming took off 0 bases at V and 6 bases at J, with 9 bases between the two ends. CDR3 length: 13 amino acids. CDR3 nucleotide sequence: TGCGCCAGCAGCTTGGGGACAGACGATGGCTACACCTTC. It encodes CASSLGTDDGYTF.

The rearrangement links TRBV5-1 to TRBJ2-5; 9 bases line up with TRBD1. Per the germline V gene, CDR1 is SGHRS and CDR2 is YFSETQ. The CDR3 contains 15 residues. The V gene end was trimmed by 9 bases and the J gene end by 4 bases; junction bases not matched to a gene: 13. As DNA, the CDR3 is TGCGCCACCCGAAACGGACAGGGGTTTGGAGAGACCCAGTACTTC. Amino acids: CATRNGQGFGETQYF.

The chain recombines TRBV2 with TRBJ2-2, with 9 bases lining up with TRBD1. The CDR3 runs 15 residues. The germline V gene has CDR1 SNHLY and CDR2 FYNNEI. Trimming at V came to 8 bases and at J to 6 bases, leaving 10 bases not matched to a gene. CDR3 region: CASRQEQGAAGELFF. The DNA for the CDR3 is TGTGCCAGCCGACAGGAACAGGGGGCGGCCGGGGAGCTGTTTTTT.

About this clone: One junction end does not reproduce the germline sequence, and a read error may be involved. The chain employs TRBV30 and TRBJ1-2; 9 nucleotides align to TRBD1. This CDR3 contains 14 residues. The germline CDR1 and CDR2 sequences are GTSNPN and SVGIG (reference sequence). This chain's CDR3 is CAWSPGGGTGNWAF. In nucleotides, the CDR3 is TGTGCCTGGAGCCCTGGGGGGGGGACAGGGAATTGGGCCTTC.

This clone was seen just once. This chain uses TRBV27 with TRBJ1-6; weak D call: TRBD1 (6 bases). Germline values: CDR1 MNHEY, CDR2 SMNVEV (reference sequence). V lost 2 bases and J lost 14, with 13 bases in between. CDR3 length: 13 amino acids. The CDR3 sequence: CASSLIPSGALHF. CDR3 nucleotides: TGTGCCAGCAGTTTAATCCCTTCAGGGGCCCTCCACTTT.

V usage is TRBV3-1 (or the pseudogene TRBV3-2) and J usage is TRBJ2-1; perhaps TRBD1 as D (6 bases). The V gene lost 1 base and the J gene lost 6 bases, with 16 bases spanning the gap. Germline V gene data show CDR1 as LGHDT and CDR2 as YNNKEL (reference sequence). This CDR3 comprises 16 residues. The CDR3 protein is CASSQVAGAFSNEQFF. CDR3 sequence (DNA): TGTGCCAGCAGCCAAGTGGCAGGGGCTTTTTCCAATGAGCAGTTCTTC.

The sample holds a few counts of this clone. V usage is TRBV6-1 and J usage is TRBJ1-2; TRBD1 might be the D (5 bases). V was cut by 0 bases and J by 4 bases, with 15 bases left in between. This CDR3 is 16 amino acids long. Germline V gives CDR1 MNHNS, CDR2 SASEGT. Written as DNA, the CDR3 is TGTGCCAGCAGTGAAGCAGCCCCGGGCGGGGGCTATGGCTACACCTTC. Protein sequence: CASSEAAPGGGYGYTF.

V and J are TRBV7-2 and TRBJ1-2, with D hard to call. CDR3 length equals 13 residues. V was cut by 4 bases and J by 5 bases, with 11 bases left in between. Germline V gene data show CDR1 as SGHTA and CDR2 as FQGNSA. The CDR3 reads CASSYGRRYGYTF. The DNA of the CDR3 is TGTGCCAGCAGCTACGGCCGACGATATGGCTACACCTTC.

J is TRBJ2-5 and V is TRBV6-5; D remains unclear. The CDR3 has 13 residues. Germline V gene sequence: CDR1 MNHEY, CDR2 SVGAGI. V was clipped by 10 bases and J by 7 bases, with 19 bases between them. The CDR3 DNA reads TGTGCCACCGGTGCTCCCCGGTCGGGGACCCAGTACTTC. It codes for CATGAPRSGTQYF.

In the case of this clone: Other nucleotide sequences from this sample produce the same CDR3. The rearrangement uses TRBV3-1 (or the pseudogene TRBV3-2) and TRBJ1-1; a weak D match, TRBD1 (6 bases). The CDR3 length is 13 residues. Trimming took off 0 bases at V and 8 bases at J, with 10 bases between the two ends. Germline CDR1 and CDR2: LGHDT and YNNKEL (reference sequence). This CDR3 reads CASSQEGGREAFF. The CDR3 nucleotides are TGTGCCAGCAGCCAAGAGGGGGGGCGGGAAGCTTTCTTT.

This chain connects TRBV6-4 to TRBJ1-6, with 7 bases that match TRBD1. The length of the CDR3 is 13 residues. Germline V gives CDR1 MRHNA, CDR2 SNTAGT. Trimming cost V 9 bases and J 13 bases; bases outside gene matches: 12. The CDR3 region has the DNA TGTGCCAGAGAAGGGGGCCCTCGATTGCCCCTCCACTTT. Translating gives CAREGGPRLPLHF.

V usage is TRBV4-2 and J usage is TRBJ1-5, with D possibly TRBD1 on 5 matching bases. The length of the CDR3 is 16 residues. Trimming pared 3 bases from V and 4 bases from J, leaving 16 bases between. Germline assignment: CDR1 LGHNA and CDR2 YNFKEQ. CDR3 nucleotides: TGTGCCAGCAGCCAGGTACGCCCAGGGTCGAATCAGCCCCAGCATTTT. It codes for CASSQVRPGSNQPQHF.

This chain joins TRBV18 and TRBJ1-4; no clear D. The germline gives CDR1 KGHSH, CDR2 LQKENI. The CDR3 extends over 15 amino acids. V lost 4 bases, J lost 5 bases, and 14 bases lay in between. This chain's CDR3 is CASSRSGSLNEKLFF. Written as DNA, the CDR3 is TGTGCCAGCTCACGCTCAGGAAGCCTCAATGAAAAACTGTTTTTT.